These 7 T cell receptor beta chains share one sample of origin, sequenced in a study of blood T cell repertoires in COVID-19. Assay used: immunoSEQ multiplex PCR; TCRdb lists only in-frame clones, some missing. Among approximately 49,000 clones listed, about 83% were seen once. The sample taken for sequencing was peripheral blood. The receptors come from a man aged 45-60 years with acute or convalescent COVID-19.

J is TRBJ1-2 and V is TRBV11-3; unclear D gene. The CDR3 contains 14 residues. Per the germline V gene, CDR1 is SGHNT and CDR2 is YENEEA. Trimming cost V 5 bases and J 4 bases, with 14 bases left between them. CDR3 amino acids: CASSIGGEVYGYTF. DNA for the CDR3: TGTGCCAGCAGCATTGGCGGGGAAGTCTATGGCTACACCTTC.

The chain combines TRBV3-1 (or the pseudogene TRBV3-2) with TRBJ2-7; weak D call: TRBD2 (6 bases). The CDR3 length is 11 residues. Trimming took 6 bases from V and 10 from J, leaving 13 bases between them. Per the germline V gene, CDR1 is LGHDT and CDR2 is YNNKEL (reference sequence). Written as DNA, the CDR3 is TGTGCCAGCAGTAGAGGAGGGAACCAGTACTTC. Encoded protein: CASSRGGNQYF.

J is TRBJ2-7 and V is TRBV28, with 9 bases aligning to TRBD2. Germline loops: CDR1 MDHEN, CDR2 SYDVKM. Trimming cost V 2 bases and J 5 bases; bases outside gene matches: 7. This CDR3 is 15 amino acids long. The chain's CDR3 is CASSLVAGVSDEQYF. The CDR3 coding sequence is TGTGCCAGCAGTTTAGTAGCGGGAGTGTCGGACGAGCAGTACTTC.

This chain links TRBV9 with TRBJ1-2, with D perhaps TRBD1 (6 bases). CDR3 length: 15 amino acids. Trimming took off 0 bases at V and 8 bases at J, with 17 bases between the two ends. Germline CDR1 and CDR2: SGDLS and YYNGEE. The DNA of the CDR3 is TGTGCCAGCAGCGTAGAGGGGGGGCCTATCGGAGGCTACACCTTC. Translating it yields CASSVEGGPIGGYTF.

The V and J genes are TRBV6-5 and TRBJ2-2; no clear D. Trimming stripped 6 bases from V and 2 bases from J, with 7 bases between. Germline CDR1 reads MNHEY; CDR2 reads SVGAGI. This CDR3 is 13 amino acids long. The CDR3 is CASRSQNTGELFF. DNA for the CDR3: TGTGCCAGCAGGAGCCAAAACACCGGGGAGCTGTTTTTT.

The chain joins TRBV7-9 to TRBJ1-2, with TRBD1 identical over 8 bases. From germline, CDR1 is SEHNR and CDR2 FQNEAQ (reference sequence). J lost 8 bases, V lost 4 bases, and 9 bases had no gene match. CDR3 size: 14 residues. Here the CDR3 reads CASSSQTGAGGYTF. CDR3 nucleotide sequence: TGTGCCAGCAGCTCACAGACAGGGGCAGGAGGCTACACCTTC.

This clone was seen a few times. The J gene is TRBJ2-7, the V gene TRBV5-1; tentatively, D is TRBD1 (5 bases). Germline assignment: CDR1 SGHRS and CDR2 YFSETQ. The CDR3 runs to 16 residues. V was shortened by 1 base and J by 7 bases, with 21 bases between the two germline ends. This CDR3 is CASSLRVGQAMGEQYF. CDR3 coding DNA: TGCGCCAGCAGCTTGCGCGTGGGGCAGGCAATGGGGGAGCAGTACTTC.